Shown below are 23 T cell receptor beta chains from a single sample sequenced in a study of blood T cell repertoires in COVID-19. Profiling relied on immunoSEQ multiplex PCR, and the TCRdb table lists in-frame clones only, not all of them. Among 78,000 or so clones listed, more than 65% were seen once. The specimen sequenced was peripheral blood. Receptors were obtained from a man older than 75 with acute or convalescent COVID-19.

This chain joins TRBV6-1 and TRBJ1-5; D may be TRBD1 (5 bases). Trimming took off 3 bases at V and 0 bases at J, with 9 bases between the two ends. Germline CDR1 reads MNHNS; CDR2 reads SASEGT. The CDR3 runs to 15 residues. The CDR3 spells CASSEAGYSNQPQHF. CDR3 in DNA: TGTGCCAGCAGTGAGGCAGGGTATAGCAATCAGCCCCAGCATTTT.

There are a few counts of this clone. The CDR3 region is CASSPTQNNSPLHF. CDR3 nucleotide sequence: TGTGCCAGCTCACCTACGCAGAATAATTCACCCCTCCACTTT. This chain uses TRBV18 with TRBJ1-6; D gene uncertain. Germline V gives CDR1 KGHSH, CDR2 LQKENI. The CDR3 contains 14 residues. V was clipped by 3 bases and J by 5 bases, with 8 bases between them.

The CDR3 reads CASSYGGQGAAEAFF. As DNA, the CDR3 is TGCGCCAGCAGCTACGGGGGACAGGGGGCGGCTGAAGCTTTCTTT. The chain carries TRBV5-1 and TRBJ1-1; 12 nucleotides align to TRBD1. Germline trimming cut 3 bases from V and 6 bases from J; bases unmatched to any gene: 6. Germline lookup yields CDR1 SGHRS and CDR2 YFSETQ. The CDR3 sequence is 15 residues long.

This chain links TRBV7-3 with TRBJ1-2, with D maybe TRBD1 (6 bases). Trimming pared 5 bases from V and 5 bases from J, leaving 18 bases between. This CDR3 has 15 residues. Germline CDR1 reads SGHTA; CDR2 reads FQGTGA. In DNA, the CDR3 is TGTGCCAGCAGCCCAGGTCACAGGGAGATGTATGGCTACACCTTC. Translated, it gives CASSPGHREMYGYTF.

The rearrangement uses TRBV6-5 and TRBJ2-1; 9 bases line up with TRBD2. Trimming cost V 3 bases and J 9 bases; bases outside gene matches: 6. Germline-derived CDR1 and CDR2 are MNHEY and SVGAGI. The CDR3 is 14 amino acids. The CDR3 DNA follows: TGTGCCAGCAGTTATCTGCGGGGGGGCCCTGAGCAGTTCTTC. It yields the protein CASSYLRGGPEQFF.

This clone was counted between two and nine times. The CDR3 region is CASSLATGSYNSPLHF. In nucleotides, the CDR3 is TGTGCCAGCAGCTTGGCGACAGGCTCCTATAATTCACCCCTCCACTTT. The chain has TRBV5-4 and TRBJ1-6; tentatively, D is TRBD1 (6 bases). Trimming pared 0 bases from V and 0 bases from J, leaving 7 bases between. This CDR3 comprises 16 residues. CDR1 is SGHNT, CDR2 YYREEE, per germline (reference sequence).

This clone was seen only a few times. The V gene is TRBV5-4, the J gene TRBJ1-4; maybe TRBD1 (5 bases). V was cut by 0 bases and J by 6 bases, with 9 bases left in between. Germline V gives CDR1 SGHNT, CDR2 YYREEE (reference sequence). The length of the CDR3 is 14 residues. This CDR3 reads CASSLVGGDEKLFF. CDR3 coding DNA: TGTGCCAGCAGCTTGGTAGGAGGGGATGAAAAACTGTTTTTT.

The rearrangement joins TRBV9 to TRBJ1-1; TRBD1 aligns across 8 bases. V lost 3 bases to trimming and J lost 1 base; unmatched junction nucleotides: 5. CDR3 length: 15 amino acids. Germline-derived CDR1 and CDR2 are SGDLS and YYNGEE. This chain's CDR3 is CASSAPGQGNTEAFF. CDR3 nucleotide sequence: TGTGCCAGCAGCGCCCCTGGACAGGGGAACACTGAAGCTTTCTTT.

The chain has TRBV6-6 and TRBJ1-5, with D uncertain. The CDR3 length is 11 residues. Trimming shortened V by 7 bases and J by 9 bases, and 10 bases separated the two germline ends. The V gene's germline CDR1 is MNHNY and CDR2 SVGAGI (reference sequence). CDR3: CASTSAGPQHF. CDR3 nucleotides: TGTGCCAGCACCTCGGCGGGGCCCCAGCATTTT.

The chain joins TRBV30 to TRBJ2-7; D is unresolved. The V gene's germline CDR1 is GTSNPN and CDR2 SVGIG (reference sequence). The CDR3 runs 12 residues. Trimming shortened V by 4 bases and J by 0 bases, and 7 bases separated the two germline ends. The CDR3 region is CAWTGSSYEQYF. In nucleotides, the CDR3 is TGTGCCTGGACAGGTTCCTCCTACGAGCAGTACTTC.

The chain has TRBV29-1 and TRBJ2-5; 8 bases are a match to TRBD2. V was clipped by 7 bases and J by 1 base; unmatched bases: 8. The CDR3 runs to 14 residues. Germline assignment: CDR1 SQVTM and CDR2 ANQGSEA. CDR3 loop: CSAGWAGGQETQYF. DNA for the CDR3: TGCAGCGCCGGGTGGGCGGGGGGCCAAGAGACCCAGTACTTC.

The chain joins TRBV11-3 to TRBJ1-1; TRBD1 is a possible D gene (5 bases). The CDR3 has 13 amino acids. CDR1 and CDR2 from the germline V gene are SGHNT and YENEEA. Trimming pared 4 bases from V and 4 bases from J, leaving 10 bases between. CDR3 sequence reads: CASSSGGGTEAFF. As DNA, the CDR3 is TGTGCCAGCAGCTCCGGGGGAGGCACTGAAGCTTTCTTT.

The chain is built from TRBV14 and TRBJ2-7; TRBD2 might be the D (6 bases). CDR3 length: 14 amino acids. Germline V gives CDR1 SGHDN, CDR2 FVKESK. Trimming removed 2 bases at V and 3 bases at J, with 11 bases between. CDR3 sequence reads: CASSQTGVHYEQYF. Written as DNA, the CDR3 is TGTGCCAGCAGCCAAACGGGGGTTCACTACGAGCAGTACTTC.

This rearrangement joins TRBV2 to TRBJ1-5; D gene uncertain. Germline V CDR1 and CDR2: SNHLY, FYNNEI. This CDR3 is built from 14 residues. The V gene lost 4 bases and the J gene lost 4 bases, with 11 bases spanning the gap. The CDR3 loop reads CASSGLPGNQPQHF. The CDR3 nucleotides are TGTGCCAGCAGTGGGCTCCCAGGTAATCAGCCCCAGCATTTT.

The V gene is TRBV10-2, the J gene TRBJ1-5; D not certain. The germline V and J ends were trimmed by 3 bases and 0 bases, with 12 bases remaining between them. This CDR3 has 16 amino acids. The germline CDR1 and CDR2 sequences are WSHSY and SAAADI. Written as DNA, the CDR3 is TGCGCCAGCAGTGATGTCGGCGGGTATAGCAATCAGCCCCAGCATTTT. Its protein is CASSDVGGYSNQPQHF.

This clone was counted a single time. This rearrangement joins TRBV28 to TRBJ2-3; D possibly corresponds to TRBD1 (7 bases). Trimming removed 4 bases from V and 4 bases from J, with 21 bases in between. CDR1 and CDR2 (germline): MDHEN, SYDVKM. This CDR3 has 17 residues. The DNA of the CDR3 is TGTGCCAGCAGTTCCAGCAAAAAGACAGGGAGGTCAGATACGCAGTATTTT. This translates into CASSSSKKTGRSDTQYF.

This rearrangement joins TRBV5-5 to TRBJ1-1; maybe TRBD1 (6 bases). V lost 0 bases and J lost 6, with 15 bases in between. Germline lookup yields CDR1 SGHKS and CDR2 YYEKEE (reference sequence). There are 15 residues in the CDR3. The CDR3: CASSLDRVSRAEAFF. CDR3 in DNA: TGTGCCAGCAGCTTGGACAGGGTTTCTCGGGCTGAAGCTTTCTTT.

The rearrangement joins TRBV7-2 to TRBJ1-3; D may be TRBD1 (6 bases). This CDR3 comprises 16 residues. V was shortened by 0 bases and J by 4 bases, with 13 bases between the two germline ends. Germline V CDR1 and CDR2: SGHTA, FQGNSA. The CDR3 protein is CASSLALLQGGNTIYF. The CDR3 DNA is TGTGCCAGCAGCTTAGCGCTTTTACAGGGAGGAAACACCATATATTTT.

The chain employs TRBV9 and TRBJ1-1, with D perhaps matching TRBD1 (6 bases). Trimming removed 2 bases at V and 8 bases at J, with 10 bases between. CDR1 and CDR2 (germline): SGDLS, YYNGEE. The CDR3 runs 12 residues. CDR3 nucleotides: TGTGCCAGCAGCGTCCCTGACAGGGAAGCTTTCTTT. It specifies CASSVPDREAFF.

This clone has just a few counts. The chain is built from TRBV12-5 and TRBJ1-1; 7 nucleotides agree with TRBD1. With V trimmed by 2 bases and J by 8 bases, 11 bases remained unmatched. The CDR3 has 15 amino acids. Germline V gives CDR1 LGHNT, CDR2 FRNRAP. In DNA form, the CDR3 reads TGTGCTAGTGGTTTGTACCCAGGGGGGCCCGTGGAAGCTTTCTTT. Amino acids: CASGLYPGGPVEAFF.

The count of this clone is one. The rearrangement uses TRBV7-9 and TRBJ1-1, with D possibly matching TRBD1 (5 bases). The CDR3 is 16 amino acids. Germline CDR1 is SEHNR and CDR2 is FQNEAQ (reference sequence). The V and J ends lost 5 bases and 4 bases respectively, with 20 bases between them. CDR3: CASSPGGYRWGTEAFF. The CDR3 nucleotides are TGTGCCAGCAGCCCCGGGGGGTACAGGTGGGGCACTGAAGCTTTCTTT.

The CDR3 region has the DNA TGTGCCAGCAGCTTGGGGTCGACAGGGGGTGGCTACACCTTC. As protein: CASSLGSTGGGYTF. V is TRBV7-3 and J is TRBJ1-2, with TRBD1 identical over 9 bases. V dropped 3 bases and J dropped 7; count of bases not matched to a gene: 6. The CDR3 sequence is 14 residues long. The V gene's germline CDR1 is SGHTA and CDR2 FQGTGA.

This clone turned up a few times. V and J are TRBV7-2 and TRBJ2-5; D unclear. The CDR3 loop spans 15 amino acids. Germline CDR1 and CDR2: SGHTA and FQGNSA. V was pared by 5 bases and J by 1 base, with 14 bases between. The CDR3 DNA reads TGTGCCAGCAGCCCCTGGGCTGCTTTCCAAGAGACCCAGTACTTC. Translated: CASSPWAAFQETQYF.